Listed here are 24 T cell receptor beta chains from one sample, sequenced in a study of blood T cells in healthy people across ages. Together with a sample-barcoded 5' primer, a J-beta primer mix was included in a second PCR lasting 7 to 11 cycles. MiXCR was run by TCRdb on the 5' RACE reads, yielding one entry per CDR3 protein. The table has over 300,000 distinct CDR3 sequences, roughly half seen once; the top ten hold over 40%. Sequencing was performed on blood. These receptors were taken from a man aged 55 to 70 in good health.

This clonotype has only a few counts. The chain uses TRBV4-3 and TRBJ1-2; 7 nucleotides agree with TRBD1. The CDR3 is 15 residues long. The junction had 3 bases not matched to a gene; V was cut back by 0 bases and J by 2 bases. Germline CDR1 LGHNA, CDR2 YSLEER. The CDR3 coding sequence is TGCGCCAGCAGCCAAGACCTGACAGGGAACTATGGCTACACCTTC. Translated, it gives CASSQDLTGNYGYTF.

This clonotype was seen only a few times. The rearrangement links TRBV7-2 to TRBJ2-7; 10 bases map to TRBD1. The CDR3 runs to 15 residues. CDR1 is SGHTA, CDR2 FQGNSA, per germline. After removal of 7 bases from V and 4 bases from J, the junction contained 10 bases not matched to a gene. The CDR3 DNA follows: TGTGCCAGCACCGATGGACAGGGGGGGATATACGAGCAGTACTTC. This encodes CASTDGQGGIYEQYF.

The rearrangement joins TRBV15 to TRBJ1-2, with TRBD1 matching 8 bases. V shed 4 bases, J shed 7 bases, and the junction held 5 bases outside the gene matches. Germline CDR1 and CDR2: LNHNV and YYDKDF (reference sequence). This CDR3 comprises 13 residues. This CDR3 is CATSKQGVGGYTF. CDR3 bases: TGTGCCACCAGCAAACAGGGGGTAGGTGGCTACACCTTC.

J is TRBJ2-4 and V is TRBV7-2; TRBD2 might be the D (6 bases). The J call could be wrong; TRBJ2-5 is a better fit for the DNA end. This CDR3 is 13 amino acids long. Germline assignment: CDR1 SGHTA and CDR2 FQGNSA. The CDR3 sequence: CASSPVRGRTQYF. CDR3 nucleotides: TGTGCCAGCAGCCCCGTACGGGGGAGGACCCAGTACTTC.

This clonotype was seen a handful of times. The V call is TRBV27, the J call TRBJ2-1; tentatively, D is TRBD1 or TRBD2 (5 bases each). From germline, CDR1 is MNHEY and CDR2 SMNVEV (reference sequence). The CDR3 is made up of 14 amino acids. V lost 10 bases and J 7 bases, leaving 20 bases between the germline ends. This CDR3 reads CATGRGDWVNEQFF. CDR3 sequence (DNA): TGTGCCACCGGTAGGGGAGATTGGGTGAATGAGCAGTTCTTC.

This clonotype turned up a few times. V and J are TRBV5-1 and TRBJ2-1, with 7 bases that match TRBD2. Germline V gene lookup returns CDR1 SGHRS and CDR2 YFSETQ. The trim removed 1 base at V and 5 bases at J, leaving 6 bases unmatched. The CDR3 consists of 15 residues. The CDR3 DNA reads TGCGCCAGCAGCTTGCTAGCGGATATGAACAATGAGCAGTTCTTC. Translated, it gives CASSLLADMNNEQFF.

The chain joins TRBV7-9 to TRBJ2-4; either TRBD1 or TRBD2 may supply D (5 bases each). The end of the DNA fits TRBJ2-7 better, so the J call may be wrong. Germline V gene data show CDR1 as SEHNR and CDR2 as FQNEAQ (reference sequence). This CDR3 contains 14 residues. The CDR3 spells CASSLGGKTYEQYF. Written as DNA, the CDR3 is TGTGCCAGCAGCTTAGGGGGGAAGACCTACGAGCAGTACTTC.

This clonotype was seen only a few times. This sequence joins TRBV7-2 and TRBJ2-4, with 11 bases that match TRBD2. CDR3 length equals 17 residues. Germline trimming cut 3 bases from V and 4 bases from J; bases unmatched to any gene: 8. CDR1 and CDR2 (germline): SGHTA, FQGNSA. In DNA form, the CDR3 reads TGTGCCAGCAGCTTGGGACTAGCGGTTAGTCCTAAAAACATTCAGTACTTC. Its translation: CASSLGLAVSPKNIQYF.

The J gene is TRBJ2-7, the V gene TRBV5-1; D is unclear. In germline, CDR1 is SGHRS, CDR2 YFSETQ. Deletions cut 0 bases from V and 6 bases from J, with 16 bases between. This CDR3 has 15 amino acids. DNA for the CDR3: TGCGCCAGCAGCTTGGCGGGCCAGTTGCTTACCGAGCAGTACTTC. It specifies CASSLAGQLLTEQYF.

This clonotype was detected a few times. The rearrangement joins TRBV6-6 to TRBJ2-7; weak D call: TRBD1 (7 bases). Germline loops: CDR1 MNHNY, CDR2 SVGAGI (reference sequence). Trimming shortened V by 8 bases and J by 4 bases, and 9 bases separated the two germline ends. The CDR3 runs 11 residues. Here the CDR3 reads CASQGGYEQYF. For the CDR3, the DNA is TGTGCCAGCCAGGGGGGATACGAGCAGTACTTC.

The chain recombines TRBV5-1 with TRBJ2-3; possible D gene TRBD2, 5 bases. V lost 1 base, J lost 0 bases, and 12 bases lay in between. Germline-derived CDR1 and CDR2 are SGHRS and YFSETQ. This CDR3 has 16 residues. DNA for the CDR3: TGCGCCAGCAGCTTGCGTATTAGCGCCAGCACAGATACGCAGTATTTT. Translated: CASSLRISASTDTQYF.

The CDR3 protein is CASSQGQGYEKLFF. The CDR3, as DNA: TGTGCCAGCAGCCAGGGACAGGGGTATGAAAAACTGTTTTTT. The chain joins TRBV7-2 to TRBJ1-4; the match to TRBD1 covers 10 bases. The trim removed 5 bases at V and 6 bases at J, leaving 3 bases unmatched. The CDR3 spans 14 residues. The V gene's germline CDR1 is SGHTA and CDR2 FQGNSA.

This clonotype occurred a few times. The chain is built from TRBV7-2 and TRBJ2-1, with 7 bases aligning to TRBD1. CDR3 size: 14 residues. The germline CDR1 and CDR2 sequences are SGHTA and FQGNSA. Unmatched junction bases numbered 8, after V lost 3 bases and J lost 9 bases. CDR3 sequence: CASSFRRGQSEQFF. The CDR3 DNA is TGTGCCAGCAGCTTTAGAAGGGGGCAGAGTGAGCAGTTCTTC. The full variable domain, in which reference TRBV7-2 and TRBJ2-1 provide the parts outside the CDR3, is GAGVSQSPSNKVTEKGKDVELRCDPISGHTALYWYRQSLGQGLEFLIYFQGNSAPDKSGLPSDRFSAERTGGSVSTLTIQRTQQEDSAVYLCASSFRRGQSEQFFGPGTRLTVL.

The V gene is TRBV7-2, the J gene TRBJ2-7; 11 bases align to TRBD2. Near its end, the DNA agrees better with TRBJ2-5, so the J call may be wrong. CDR1 SGHTA and CDR2 FQGNSA come from the germline V gene. The length of the CDR3 is 14 residues. The CDR3 is CASNVSGGGETQYF. The CDR3 region has the DNA TGTGCCAGCAACGTTAGCGGGGGGGGTGAGACCCAGTACTTC.

The rearrangement links TRBV27 to TRBJ1-5; TRBD1 might be the D (6 bases). From germline, CDR1 is MNHEY and CDR2 SMNVEV (reference sequence). This CDR3 is 15 amino acids long. V gave up 4 bases and J gave up 7 bases, with 17 bases separating them. The CDR3 spells CASSSRGSLGQPQHF. The CDR3 nucleotides are TGTGCCAGCAGTTCCAGGGGCAGCTTAGGCCAGCCCCAGCATTTT.

The chain joins TRBV4-3 to TRBJ2-1; D gene ambiguous. V was shortened by 2 bases and J by 3 bases, with 5 bases between the two germline ends. The CDR3 sequence is 13 residues long. Germline V gene lookup returns CDR1 LGHNA and CDR2 YSLEER. CDR3 DNA sequence: TGCGCCAGCAGCCAAATTGGCTACAATGAGCAGTTCTTC. Its translation is CASSQIGYNEQFF.

This clonotype was detected a few times. The DNA for the CDR3 is TGTGCCAGCAGCAAAGGAGGGTTTAATTCACCCCTCCACTTT. Its translation is CASSKGGFNSPLHF. The rearrangement links TRBV11-3 to TRBJ1-6; D gene uncertain. Germline-derived CDR1 and CDR2 are SGHNT and YENEEA. The CDR3 totals 14 residues. Trimming stripped 5 bases from V and 6 bases from J, with 11 bases between.

V usage is TRBV19 and J usage is TRBJ2-3; 9 bases are a match to TRBD1. The CDR3 is 15 residues long. The V gene end was trimmed by 3 bases and the J gene end by 4 bases; junction bases not matched to a gene: 5. CDR1 and CDR2 (germline): LNHDA, SQIVND (reference sequence). CDR3 DNA sequence: TGTGCCAGTAGTATCGGGGACAGGGACCCAGATACGCAGTATTTT. Residues: CASSIGDRDPDTQYF.

The chain recombines TRBV5-6 with TRBJ1-2; 9 bases line up with TRBD1. Per germline, CDR1 SGHDT and CDR2 YYEEEE. The CDR3 sequence is 14 residues long. After removal of 2 bases from V and 8 bases from J, the junction contained 7 bases not matched to a gene. CDR3 nucleotides: TGTGCCAGCAGCTTCCGGGACAGGGCTTACGGCTACACCTTC. It is translated as CASSFRDRAYGYTF.

A word on this clonotype: One junction end disagrees with the germline gene, perhaps due to a read error. The chain recombines TRBV20-1 with TRBJ2-5; D uncertain. The CDR3 length is 14 residues. Germline assignment: CDR1 DFQATT and CDR2 SNEGSKA (reference sequence). CDR3 in amino acids: CGARVSGPWETQYF. The CDR3 nucleotides read TGCGGTGCTAGAGTCAGTGGGCCCTGGGAGACCCAGTACTTC.

This sequence joins TRBV20-1 and TRBJ1-6; TRBD1 aligns across 8 bases. The CDR3 runs to 14 residues. V gave up 5 bases and J gave up 7 bases; unmatched junction bases: 7. Germline V lookup: CDR1 DFQATT, CDR2 SNEGSKA (reference sequence). CDR3 DNA: TGCAGTGCTCCTCGACAGGGGTCAAATTCACCCCTCCACTTT. Its translation: CSAPRQGSNSPLHF.

This rearrangement joins TRBV7-2 to TRBJ2-1; 8 bases agree with TRBD2. The end of the DNA fits TRBJ2-7 better, so the J call may be wrong. Germline V lookup: CDR1 SGHTA, CDR2 FQGNSA. This CDR3 has 15 residues. CDR3 nucleotide sequence: TGTGCCAGCAGCTTACGACATAGCGGGACATACGAGCAGTACTTC. Residues: CASSLRHSGTYEQYF.

The chain joins TRBV2 to TRBJ1-4; D gene uncertain. CDR1 SNHLY and CDR2 FYNNEI come from the germline V gene. The V gene lost 5 bases and the J gene lost 11 bases, with 21 bases spanning the gap. This CDR3 is built from 15 residues. The chain's CDR3 is CASSLSREVSQKLFF. Here the CDR3 DNA reads TGTGCCAGCAGTTTGTCAAGAGAAGTTAGTCAGAAACTGTTTTTT.

This clonotype was seen repeatedly, ten times or more. The chain carries TRBV12-3 or TRBV12-4 and TRBJ1-2; D remains unclear. There are 12 residues in the CDR3. V lost 1 base, J lost 7 bases, and 7 bases lay in between. The CDR3 region is CASSLGVSGYTF. CDR3 sequence (DNA): TGTGCCAGCAGTTTAGGGGTATCTGGCTACACCTTC.